Shown below are 12 T cell receptor delta chains from a single sample sequenced in a study of delta chains in infants with herpesvirus infections. Reverse transcription of PBMC RNA used primers specific for the gamma and delta chains. TCRdb re-processed the RT-PCR reads via CATT. Among about 1,300 delta-chain clones, 33% were seen once, and the ten largest hold around 23%. Sequenced material: peripheral blood, taken at time point 2 of longitudinal follow-up. The receptor source for this set is a human donor who was a Ugandan infant, either HIV-exposed or HIV-unexposed (not recorded which).

This clone counts as large (0.1 to 1%). The same CDR3 arises from other DNA sequences in this sample as well. The chain joins TRAV29/DV5 to TRDJ1; D ambiguous. Trimming pared 0 bases from V and 7 bases from J, leaving 22 bases between. The V gene's germline CDR1 is NSMFDY and CDR2 ISSIKDK. CDR3 length: 16 amino acids. DNA for the CDR3: TGTGCAGCAAGCGGGGTCCACTTAAGGAGGCAGGGTAAACTCATCTTT. Protein product: CAASGVHLRRQGKLIF.

This clone has only one observation. Since a far larger clone is one base different, this is likely a read error. Other DNA sequences within the sample encode an identical CDR3. The chain carries TRDV1 and TRDJ1, with 9 bases lining up with TRDD3. From germline, CDR1 is TSWWSYY and CDR2 QGS. The CDR3 runs to 25 residues. Trimming cost V 5 bases and J 0 bases; bases outside gene matches: 34. CDR3 sequence: CALGSSDNFLLTTYALGEYTDKLIF. The DNA of the CDR3 is TGTGCTCTTGGGTCCTCAGATAACTTCCTGCTTACTACCTACGCACTGGGGGAGTACACCGATAAACTCATCTTT.

Concerning this clone: Other nucleotide sequences in the sample specify the same CDR3. The chain employs TRDV1 and TRDJ1; TRDD3 matches 13 bases. Unmatched junction bases numbered 19, after V lost 6 bases and J lost 3 bases. This CDR3 has 20 residues. Per the germline V gene, CDR1 is TSWWSYY and CDR2 is QGS. Written as DNA, the CDR3 is TGTGCTCTTGGACCTCCGGGGTACTGGGGGATACGTAGGAGTGCCGATAAACTCATCTTT. Translating gives CALGPPGYWGIRRSADKLIF.

Sample share makes this clone medium-sized (0.01 to 0.1%). Just one base apart from a much larger clone, this may be a read error. Other DNA sequences in the same sample also yield this CDR3. The chain has TRDV1 and TRDJ1; D tentatively fits TRDD2 or TRDD3 (5 bases each). The CDR3 runs 16 residues. From germline, CDR1 is TSWWSYY and CDR2 QGS. The CDR3 region has the DNA TGCGCTCTTGGGGAGCCCCCCCTACCGCTTACGGGGAAACTCATCTTT. This translates into CALGEPPLPLTGKLIF.

Concerning this clone itself: The likely explanation is a read error, given a far larger clone one base away. The V and J genes are TRDV1 and TRDJ1, with D tentatively TRDD3 (6 bases). This CDR3 is built from 19 residues. V dropped 7 bases and J dropped 0 bases, with 27 bases sitting between them. Germline CDR1 TSWWSYY, CDR2 QGS. The CDR3 reads CALETASPVLGFYTDKLIF. In DNA form, the CDR3 reads TGTGCTCTTGAAACGGCCTCCCCTGTACTGGGATTCTACACCGATAAACTCATCTTT.

The count of this clone is one. This could be a read error, since a much larger clone is one nucleotide away. Additional DNA sequences in this sample encode the identical CDR3. CDR3 sequence (DNA): TGTGCAGCAAGCGCGCCTCCTACGAAAGAGAACTGGGGGATACGGGGGACAGATAAACTCATCTTT. Encoded protein: CAASAPPTKENWGIRGTDKLIF. V gene TRAV29/DV5 combines with J gene TRDJ1, with 13 bases aligning to TRDD3. The trim removed 0 bases at V and 5 bases at J, leaving 25 bases unmatched. The CDR3 covers 22 residues. Looked up from germline, CDR1 is NSMFDY and CDR2 is ISSIKDK.

This clone is classed as medium-sized (0.01 to 0.1%). The J gene is TRDJ1, the V gene TRDV2; 7 nucleotides agree with TRDD3. The V gene end was trimmed by 8 bases and the J gene end by 0 bases; junction bases not matched to a gene: 11. Germline V gene sequence: CDR1 GEAIGNYY, CDR2 EKD. CDR3 length: 15 residues. The CDR3 sequence is CALYTGDYHTDKLIF. CDR3 bases: TGTGCCTTATATACTGGGGACTATCACACCGATAAACTCATCTTT.

A word on this clone: A far larger clone is just one base off, so this is likely a read error. The CDR3 DNA follows: TGTGCCAGTGACACCGTACTGGGGGATACCCCTTCCTGGGACACCCGACAGATGTTTTTC. Protein: CASDTVLGDTPSWDTRQMFF. V gene TRDV2 combines with J gene TRDJ3; 12 bases line up with TRDD3. This CDR3 spans 20 amino acids. Germline V gives CDR1 GEAIGNYY, CDR2 EKD.

This chain uses TRDV1 with TRDJ1; TRDD3 matches at 11 bases. The CDR3 runs to 19 residues. The germline V gene encodes CDR1 TSWWSYY and CDR2 QGS. V was pared by 2 bases and J by 2 bases, with 13 bases of the junction left unmatched. The CDR3 is CALGEDTLLGDNGTDKLIF. Written as DNA, the CDR3 is TGTGCTCTTGGGGAAGATACCCTACTGGGGGATAACGGGACCGATAAACTCATCTTT.

This clone was observed a few times. The CDR3 DNA sequence: TGTGCTCTTGCTCCCCTTGTACTGGGGGATGAATTGACCGATAAACTCATCTTT. Translated, it gives CALAPLVLGDELTDKLIF. The chain employs TRDV1 and TRDJ1; 10 positions agree with TRDD3. Germline-derived CDR1 and CDR2 are TSWWSYY and QGS. V was pared by 7 bases and J by 2 bases, with 16 bases of the junction left unmatched. This CDR3 is 18 amino acids long.

This clone was seen a few times. The chain employs TRDV1 and TRDJ1; a possible D gene is TRDD3 (6 bases). The germline V and J ends were trimmed by 0 bases and 0 bases, with 20 bases remaining between them. The CDR3 is 19 amino acids. Germline CDR1 TSWWSYY, CDR2 QGS. The DNA of the CDR3 is TGTGCTCTTGGGGAACTGCGGAACTACCGTACTGGGTACACCGATAAACTCATCTTT. It codes for CALGELRNYRTGYTDKLIF.

As regards this clone: The TCRdb protein comes from a much larger clone and disagrees with this DNA's translation at residue 10, likely due to a read error; the protein given here is derived from the DNA. The sample contains more than one DNA sequence encoding this CDR3. The chain has TRDV1 and TRDJ1, with 10 bases lining up with TRDD3. Losses at the gene ends were 4 bases for V and 4 bases for J; bases not matched to a gene: 24. Per germline, CDR1 TSWWSYY and CDR2 QGS. This CDR3 contains 21 residues. The CDR3 bases are TGTGCTCTTGGGGGCGGTGTGGCTTCCAAGAATTACTGGGGGATCAGCGATAAACTCATCTTT. Its protein product is CALGGGVASKNYWGISDKLIF.